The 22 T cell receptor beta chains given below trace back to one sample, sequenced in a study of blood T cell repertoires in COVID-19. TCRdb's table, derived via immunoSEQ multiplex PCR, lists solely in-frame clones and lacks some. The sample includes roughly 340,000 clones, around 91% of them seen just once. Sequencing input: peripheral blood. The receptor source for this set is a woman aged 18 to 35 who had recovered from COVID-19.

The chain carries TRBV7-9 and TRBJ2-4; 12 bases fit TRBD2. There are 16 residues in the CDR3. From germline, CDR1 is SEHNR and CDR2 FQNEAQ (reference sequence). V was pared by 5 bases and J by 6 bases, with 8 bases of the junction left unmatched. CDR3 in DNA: TGTGCCAGCAGCCCTCGACTAGCGGGAGCCCGAAACATTCAGTACTTC. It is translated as CASSPRLAGARNIQYF.

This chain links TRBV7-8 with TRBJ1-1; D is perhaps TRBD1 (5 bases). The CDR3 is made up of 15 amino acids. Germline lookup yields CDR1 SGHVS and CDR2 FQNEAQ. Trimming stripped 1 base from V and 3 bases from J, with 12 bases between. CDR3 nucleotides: TGTGCCAGCAGCTTAGTCCCGGGGGTGGACACTGAAGCTTTCTTT. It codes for CASSLVPGVDTEAFF.

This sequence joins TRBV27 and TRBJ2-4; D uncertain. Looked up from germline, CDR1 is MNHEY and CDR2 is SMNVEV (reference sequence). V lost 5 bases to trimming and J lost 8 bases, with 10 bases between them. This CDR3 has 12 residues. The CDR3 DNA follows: TGTGCCAGCAGTGGTACTGGAGACATTCAGTACTTC. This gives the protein CASSGTGDIQYF.

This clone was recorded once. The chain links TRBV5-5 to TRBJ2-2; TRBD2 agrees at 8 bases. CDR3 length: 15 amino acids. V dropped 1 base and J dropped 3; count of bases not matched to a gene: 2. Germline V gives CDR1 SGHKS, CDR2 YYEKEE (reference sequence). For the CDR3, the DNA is TGTGCCAGCAGCTTGCTAGCGGGTTACACCGGGGAGCTGTTTTTT. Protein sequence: CASSLLAGYTGELFF.

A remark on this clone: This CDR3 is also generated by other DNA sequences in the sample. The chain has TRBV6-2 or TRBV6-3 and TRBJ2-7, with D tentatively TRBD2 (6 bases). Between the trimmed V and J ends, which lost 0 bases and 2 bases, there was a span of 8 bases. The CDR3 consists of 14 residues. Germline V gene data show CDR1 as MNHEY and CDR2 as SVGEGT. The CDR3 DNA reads TGTGCCAGCAGTTACTCGGGCGGGACCTACGAGCAGTACGTC. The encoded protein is CASSYSGGTYEQYV.

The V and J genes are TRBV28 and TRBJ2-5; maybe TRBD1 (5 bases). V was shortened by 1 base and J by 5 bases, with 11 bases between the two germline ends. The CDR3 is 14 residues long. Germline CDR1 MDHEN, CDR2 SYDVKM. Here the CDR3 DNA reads TGTGCCAGCAGTTTATCCAGGGCCACGGAGACCCAGTACTTC. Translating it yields CASSLSRATETQYF.

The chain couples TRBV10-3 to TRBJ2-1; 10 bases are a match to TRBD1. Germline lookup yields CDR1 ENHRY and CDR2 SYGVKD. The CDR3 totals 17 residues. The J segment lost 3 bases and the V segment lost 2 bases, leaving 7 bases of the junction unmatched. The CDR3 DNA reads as TGTGCCATCAGTGAGGATCGGACAGGGGGGTACTACAATGAGCAGTTCTTC. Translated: CAISEDRTGGYYNEQFF.

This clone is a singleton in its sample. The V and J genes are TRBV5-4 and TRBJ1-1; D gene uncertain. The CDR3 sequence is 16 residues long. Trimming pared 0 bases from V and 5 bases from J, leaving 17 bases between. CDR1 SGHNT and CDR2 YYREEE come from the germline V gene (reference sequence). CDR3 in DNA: TGTGCCAGCAGCTTGGGGATTCCCAGAGAGGGTACTGAAGCTTTCTTT. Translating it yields CASSLGIPREGTEAFF.

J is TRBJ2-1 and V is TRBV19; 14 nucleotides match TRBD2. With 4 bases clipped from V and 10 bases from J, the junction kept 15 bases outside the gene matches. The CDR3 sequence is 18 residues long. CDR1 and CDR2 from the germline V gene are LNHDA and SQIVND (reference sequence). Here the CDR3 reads CASSTRYRGLAGVGEQFF. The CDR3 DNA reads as TGTGCCAGTAGTACGAGGTATAGGGGACTAGCGGGAGTTGGCGAGCAGTTCTTC. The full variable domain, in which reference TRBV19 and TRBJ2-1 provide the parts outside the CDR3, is DGGITQSPKYLFRKEGQNVTLSCEQNLNHDAMYWYRQDPGQGLRLIYYSQIVNDFQKGDIAEGYSVSREKKESFPLTVTSAQKNPTAFYLCASSTRYRGLAGVGEQFFGPGTRLTVL.

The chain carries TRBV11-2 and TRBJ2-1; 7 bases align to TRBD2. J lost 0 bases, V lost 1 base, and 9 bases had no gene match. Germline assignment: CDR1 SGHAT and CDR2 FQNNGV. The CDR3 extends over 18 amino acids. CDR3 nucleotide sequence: TGTGCCAGCAGCTTAGGTGCGCTAGCGGCGAGCTCCTACAATGAGCAGTTCTTC. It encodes CASSLGALAASSYNEQFF.

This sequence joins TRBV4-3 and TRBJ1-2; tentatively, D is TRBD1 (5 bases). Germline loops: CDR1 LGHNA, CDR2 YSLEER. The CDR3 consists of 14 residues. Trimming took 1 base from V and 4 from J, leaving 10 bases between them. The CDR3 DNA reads TGCGCCAGCAGCCAAGCAGGGTCGGCCTATGGCTACACCTTC. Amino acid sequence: CASSQAGSAYGYTF.

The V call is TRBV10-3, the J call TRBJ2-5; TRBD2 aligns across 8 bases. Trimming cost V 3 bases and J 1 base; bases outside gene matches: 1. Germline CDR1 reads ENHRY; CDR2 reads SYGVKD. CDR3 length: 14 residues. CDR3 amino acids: CAISERGGQETQYF. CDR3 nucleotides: TGTGCCATCAGTGAACGGGGGGGCCAAGAGACCCAGTACTTC.

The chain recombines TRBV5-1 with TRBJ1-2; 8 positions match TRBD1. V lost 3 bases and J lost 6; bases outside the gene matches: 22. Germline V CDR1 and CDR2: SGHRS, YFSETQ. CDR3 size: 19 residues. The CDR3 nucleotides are TGCGCCAGCAGCTCAGACCAACCGGGACAGGCCCTGGGGCATGATGGCTACACCTTC. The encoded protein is CASSSDQPGQALGHDGYTF.

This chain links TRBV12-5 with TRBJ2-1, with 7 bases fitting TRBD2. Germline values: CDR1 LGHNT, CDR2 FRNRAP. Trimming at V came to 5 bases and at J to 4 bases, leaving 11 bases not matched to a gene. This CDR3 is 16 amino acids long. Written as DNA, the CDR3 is TGTGCTAGTGGTCCTTGGGAGCGGGGAACTTACAATGAGCAGTTCTTC. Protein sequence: CASGPWERGTYNEQFF.

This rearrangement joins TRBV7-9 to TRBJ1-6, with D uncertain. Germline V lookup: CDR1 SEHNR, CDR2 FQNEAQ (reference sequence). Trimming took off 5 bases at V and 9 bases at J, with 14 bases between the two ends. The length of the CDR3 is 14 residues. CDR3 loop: CASSLTGRFSPLHF. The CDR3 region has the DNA TGTGCCAGCAGCCTCACTGGGAGGTTTTCACCCCTCCACTTT.

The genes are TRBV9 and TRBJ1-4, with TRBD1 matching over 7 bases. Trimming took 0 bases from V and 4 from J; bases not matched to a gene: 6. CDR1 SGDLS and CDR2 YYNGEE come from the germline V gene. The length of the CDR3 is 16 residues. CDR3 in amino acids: CASSVERDRVNEKLFF. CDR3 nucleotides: TGTGCCAGCAGCGTAGAGAGGGACAGAGTTAATGAAAAACTGTTTTTT. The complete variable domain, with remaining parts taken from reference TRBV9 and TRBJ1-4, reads DSGVTQTPKHLITATGQRVTLRCSPRSGDLSVYWYQQSLDQGLQFLIQYYNGEERAKGNILERFSAQQFPDLHSELNLSSLELGDSALYFCASSVERDRVNEKLFFGSGTQLSVL.

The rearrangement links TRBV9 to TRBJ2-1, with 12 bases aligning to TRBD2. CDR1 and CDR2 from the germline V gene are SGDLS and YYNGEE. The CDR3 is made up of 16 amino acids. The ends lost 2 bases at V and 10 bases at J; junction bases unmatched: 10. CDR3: CASSVLAGGPHSEQFF. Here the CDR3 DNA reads TGTGCCAGCAGCGTTCTAGCGGGAGGGCCTCATTCCGAGCAGTTCTTC.

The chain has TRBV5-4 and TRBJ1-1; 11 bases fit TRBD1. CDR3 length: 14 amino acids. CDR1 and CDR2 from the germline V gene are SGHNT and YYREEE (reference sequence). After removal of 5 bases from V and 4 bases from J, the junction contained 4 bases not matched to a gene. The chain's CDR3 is CASRDRGRRTEAFF. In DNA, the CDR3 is TGTGCCAGCAGGGACAGGGGGCGACGCACTGAAGCTTTCTTT.

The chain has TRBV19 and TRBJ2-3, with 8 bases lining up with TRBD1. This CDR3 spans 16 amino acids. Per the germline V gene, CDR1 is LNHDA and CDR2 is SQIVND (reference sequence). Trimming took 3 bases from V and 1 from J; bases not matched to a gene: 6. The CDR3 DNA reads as TGTGCCAGTAGTATCGACAGGGGACAGGGCACAGATACGCAGTATTTT. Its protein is CASSIDRGQGTDTQYF.

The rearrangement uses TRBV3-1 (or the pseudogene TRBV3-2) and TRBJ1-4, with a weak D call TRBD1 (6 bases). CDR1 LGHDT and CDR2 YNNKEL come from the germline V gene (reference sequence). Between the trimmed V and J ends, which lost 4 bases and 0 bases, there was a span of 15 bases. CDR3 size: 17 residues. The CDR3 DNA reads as TGTGCCAGCAGCCCCGGACAGTACGCTGCAACTAATGAAAAACTGTTTTTT. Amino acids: CASSPGQYAATNEKLFF.

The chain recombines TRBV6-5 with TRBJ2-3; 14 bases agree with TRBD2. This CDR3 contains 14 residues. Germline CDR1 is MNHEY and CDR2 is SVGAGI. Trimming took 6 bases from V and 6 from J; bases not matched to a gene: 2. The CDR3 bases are TGTGCCAGCAGCAGACTAGCGGGAGGGGATACGCAGTATTTT. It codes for CASSRLAGGDTQYF.

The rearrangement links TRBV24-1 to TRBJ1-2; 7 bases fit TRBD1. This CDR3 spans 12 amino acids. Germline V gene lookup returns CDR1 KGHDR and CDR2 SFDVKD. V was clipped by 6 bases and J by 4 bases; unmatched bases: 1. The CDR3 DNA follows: TGTGCCACCAGTCGGGACAGCTATGGCTACACCTTC. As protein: CATSRDSYGYTF.